The entry below describes one TCR beta chain. The antigen remains undetermined. These data belong to a study of vaccination effects on CD4 cells after COVID-19. Within the ViraFEST assay, antigen-specific CD4+ T cells underwent expansion with viral peptide pools prior to sequencing. The authors isolated CD4+ T cells after around 10 days of culture. Cultures used approximately 2 million PBMC per well, about 10 IU/ml IL-2 and approximately 10 ug/ml peptides. Clones were read by immunoSEQ multiplex PCR, and TCRdb kept only the in-frame ones, dropping some. The table lists more than 11,000 clones, approximately 82% of them singletons, with around 23% in the top ten. This clonotype was obtained from a human donor who received a COVID-19 vaccine. Sequences were derived from CD4+ T cells from PBMCs cultured with HCoV-229E spike peptides, sampled before COVID-19 vaccination.

The CDR3 DNA sequence: TGTGCCAGCAGTTACCGGCCCAGACAGGGGGAAAGGGGGACCCAGTACTTC. This codes for CASSYRPRQGERGTQYF. V is TRBV6-2 or TRBV6-3 and J is TRBJ2-5, with 9 bases aligning to TRBD1. Germline CDR1 reads MNHEY; CDR2 reads SVGEGT. The CDR3 length is 17 residues. J was trimmed by 7 bases and V by 2 bases; bases with no gene match: 14.